This T cell receptor (beta chain) came from a study of cytomegalovirus exposure and HLA in healthy donors. Notes on the study in general: Specific recognition of CMV antigens was confirmed in vitro for three chains (all CMV-associated).

In this sample, this clone turned up a few times. Its specificity is not known. The ends lost 4 bases at V and 6 bases at J; junction bases unmatched: 13. Germline CDR1 reads MNHNS; CDR2 reads SASEGT. There are 17 residues in the CDR3. The PCR contained 60 Vbeta and 13 Jbeta primers. Libraries were prepared by immunoSEQ multiplex PCR; TCRdb keeps only in-frame clonotypes and omits some of them. The sample yields some 200,000 clones, approximately 70% seen once. Material for sequencing was PBMCs. The TCR originated in a man aged 40-49 years in good health and CMV-seropositive. The V and J genes are TRBV6-1 and TRBJ2-1; 9 bases are shared with TRBD2. The CDR3: CASSARTSASLANEQFF. The CDR3 nucleotides read TGTGCCAGCAGTGCTCGGACTAGCGCCTCACTTGCCAATGAGCAGTTCTTC.